The present entry profiles one T cell receptor beta chain with its context. The data originate from a study of blood T cell repertoires in COVID-19. Clones were read by immunoSEQ multiplex PCR, and TCRdb kept only the in-frame ones, dropping some. The table has 70,000 to 95,000 clones, around four fifths seen once. V shed 2 bases and J shed 2 bases, with 15 bases lying between them. Germline loops: CDR1 KGHDR, CDR2 SFDVKD. CDR3 length: 16 residues. This sequence originates from a human donor in a cohort sampled during active COVID-19. The material sequenced was peripheral blood. V is TRBV24-1 and J is TRBJ2-7; D possibly corresponds to TRBD1 (6 bases). The CDR3 DNA reads TGTGCCACCAGTGATTGGCAGGGGAAAGGGGCCTACGAGCAGTACTTC. It translates to CATSDWQGKGAYEQYF.